The 15 T cell receptor beta chains in this list originate from one sample, sequenced in a study of cytomegalovirus exposure and HLA in healthy donors. The PCR contained 60 Vbeta and 13 Jbeta primers. Sequencing used immunoSEQ multiplex PCR; TCRdb keeps in-frame clones, though not all of them. The sample has under 200,000 clones; over 80% are singletons. Sequenced: PBMCs. The source is a man aged 35 to 55 in good health and CMV-seropositive.

This chain links TRBV11-3 with TRBJ2-2; 10 nucleotides match TRBD1. The germline gives CDR1 SGHNT, CDR2 YENEEA. The CDR3 covers 14 residues. The ends lost 4 bases at V and 6 bases at J; junction bases unmatched: 2. CDR3 region: CASSSGQGAGELFF. CDR3 sequence (DNA): TGTGCCAGCAGCTCCGGACAGGGGGCCGGGGAGCTGTTTTTT.

The V call is TRBV6-5, the J call TRBJ2-7; TRBD2 is a possible D gene (6 bases). The V end was cut by 7 bases, the J end by 3 bases, with 19 bases between. Per the germline V gene, CDR1 is MNHEY and CDR2 is SVGAGI. The CDR3 has 15 amino acids. The CDR3 loop is CASITSGLWGYEQYF. The CDR3 nucleotides are TGTGCCAGCATCACCTCGGGACTCTGGGGCTACGAGCAGTACTTC.

The chain uses TRBV7-2 and TRBJ2-2; 12 bases are a match to TRBD1. The V gene end was trimmed by 1 base and the J gene end by 6 bases; junction bases not matched to a gene: 3. Per germline, CDR1 SGHTA and CDR2 FQGNSA. CDR3 size: 16 residues. In DNA form, the CDR3 reads TGTGCCAGCAGCTTAGACGGGACAGGGGGCGCCGGGGAGCTGTTTTTT. Translated: CASSLDGTGGAGELFF.

V is TRBV9 and J is TRBJ2-1, with D maybe TRBD1 (5 bases). The CDR3 extends over 12 amino acids. The germline V gene encodes CDR1 SGDLS and CDR2 YYNGEE. Trimming shortened V by 2 bases and J by 9 bases, and 9 bases separated the two germline ends. CDR3 bases: TGTGCCAGCAGCGTCTCTAGGGGTGAGCAGTTCTTC. It translates to CASSVSRGEQFF.

This chain links TRBV5-5 with TRBJ2-5; 8 nucleotides align to TRBD2. Trimming removed 1 base from V and 7 bases from J; junction bases left unmatched: 21. This CDR3 region has 19 residues. Germline values: CDR1 SGHKS, CDR2 YYEKEE (reference sequence). CDR3 nucleotides: TGTGCCAGCAGCTTGTTCTTCGCACCTCATCAGCGGGAGAGGGGGACCCAGTACTTC. Its translation: CASSLFFAPHQRERGTQYF.

The chain employs TRBV5-1 and TRBJ1-1, with D uncertain. The V end lost 2 bases, the J end lost 0 bases, and 8 bases lay between the germline ends. Germline CDR1 SGHRS, CDR2 YFSETQ. The CDR3 totals 14 residues. In DNA form, the CDR3 reads TGCGCCAGCAGCTTTCAGGCTTTGAACACTGAAGCTTTCTTT. It codes for CASSFQALNTEAFF.

Worth noting for this clone: A junction boundary mismatches the germline segment, possibly from a read error. The chain combines TRBV7-7 with TRBJ2-5, with 8 bases identical to TRBD2. This CDR3 is 15 amino acids long. From germline, CDR1 is SSHAT and CDR2 FNYEAQ (reference sequence). This chain's CDR3 is CASSSGTRGDETQYF. CDR3 bases: TGTGCTAGCAGCTCCGGGACTAGGGGGGATGAGACCCAGTACTTC.

A single count supports this clone. The V gene is TRBV6-1, the J gene TRBJ2-7; no clear D. Per the germline V gene, CDR1 is MNHNS and CDR2 is SASEGT. The CDR3 has 12 amino acids. V was cut by 0 bases and J by 7 bases, with 7 bases left in between. This CDR3 is CASSEAAEEQYF. The DNA of the CDR3 is TGTGCCAGCAGTGAAGCGGCGGAGGAGCAGTACTTC.

The chain couples TRBV19 to TRBJ2-2; unclear D gene. V lost 7 bases and J lost 1, with 13 bases in between. Germline values: CDR1 LNHDA, CDR2 SQIVND (reference sequence). The CDR3 extends over 15 amino acids. CDR3 loop: CASNPSNRNTGELFF. The CDR3, as DNA: TGTGCCAGTAACCCCTCCAACAGGAACACCGGGGAGCTGTTTTTT. Variable domain in full (rest from reference TRBV19 and TRBJ2-2): DGGITQSPKYLFRKEGQNVTLSCEQNLNHDAMYWYRQDPGQGLRLIYYSQIVNDFQKGDIAEGYSVSREKKESFPLTVTSAQKNPTAFYLCASNPSNRNTGELFFGEGSRLTVL.

V and J are TRBV5-4 and TRBJ2-1; 10 bases map to TRBD2. The CDR3 is 13 residues long. The germline V gene encodes CDR1 SGHNT and CDR2 YYREEE (reference sequence). The junction had 1 base not matched to a gene; V was cut back by 2 bases and J by 8 bases. The CDR3 reads CASSLGLADEQFF. The CDR3 DNA follows: TGTGCCAGCAGCTTAGGACTAGCGGATGAGCAGTTCTTC.

The genes are TRBV2 and TRBJ1-1; D is ambiguous. CDR1 and CDR2 from the germline V gene are SNHLY and FYNNEI. The CDR3 spans 12 residues. The germline V and J ends were trimmed by 4 bases and 0 bases, with 3 bases remaining between them. The CDR3 reads CASSVVNTEAFF. For the CDR3, the DNA is TGTGCCAGCAGTGTAGTGAACACTGAAGCTTTCTTT.

This sequence joins TRBV7-3 and TRBJ2-4; 9 bases align to TRBD2. The CDR3 totals 19 residues. Germline CDR1 is SGHTA and CDR2 is FQGTGA. The ends lost 2 bases at V and 0 bases at J; junction bases unmatched: 11. The CDR3 protein is CASSLAPQLAGQAKNIQYF. CDR3 nucleotides: TGTGCCAGCAGCTTAGCCCCGCAACTAGCGGGTCAAGCCAAAAACATTCAGTACTTC.

The chain employs TRBV30 and TRBJ2-6, with D tentatively TRBD2 (5 bases). V was shortened by 3 bases and J by 4 bases, with 13 bases between the two germline ends. There are 15 residues in the CDR3. Germline V gene lookup returns CDR1 GTSNPN and CDR2 SVGIG (reference sequence). The CDR3 loop reads CAWSRGSTGANVLTF. The CDR3 DNA reads as TGTGCCTGGAGCCGTGGGAGCACCGGGGCCAACGTCCTGACTTTC.

V gene TRBV28 combines with J gene TRBJ1-5, with D tentatively TRBD1 (5 bases). Germline assignment: CDR1 MDHEN and CDR2 SYDVKM. V gave up 10 bases and J gave up 0 bases, with 16 bases separating them. This CDR3 has 15 amino acids. The CDR3: CATAGEEDSNQPQHF. The CDR3 nucleotides are TGTGCCACCGCGGGGGAGGAGGATAGCAATCAGCCCCAGCATTTT.

The chain uses TRBV27 and TRBJ1-2; D possibly corresponds to TRBD1 (5 bases). The V end was cut by 3 bases, the J end by 9 bases, with 8 bases between. This CDR3 contains 11 residues. Germline values: CDR1 MNHEY, CDR2 SMNVEV (reference sequence). The CDR3 DNA reads as TGTGCCAGCAGTTTCCAGGGTAGCTACACCTTC. Protein sequence: CASSFQGSYTF.